What follows are 26 T cell receptor beta chains derived from one specimen sequenced in a study of spatial heterogeneity in lung cancer. Via MiXCR, TCRdb re-called the 5' RACE reads, giving one row per CDR3 protein. The sample has some 120,000 distinct CDR3 sequences; less than 15% are singletons. Time point of the sample: blood at routine non-recurrence follow-up after resection. Whole RNA from tumor, nontumor lung or frozen PBMC was sequenced unsorted. The sample was PBMCs, taken at follow-up. These receptors were obtained from a male donor with early-stage non-small cell lung cancer.

This chain links TRBV10-1 with TRBJ2-5, with D maybe TRBD1 (5 bases). This CDR3 is 13 amino acids long. Germline V gene data show CDR1 as WNHNN and CDR2 as SYGVQD (reference sequence). The V and J ends lost 4 bases and 5 bases respectively, with 11 bases between them. CDR3 sequence (DNA): TGCGCCAGCAGTGGGGGCAATTCCGAGACCCAGTACTTC. It specifies CASSGGNSETQYF.

The chain employs TRBV10-3 and TRBJ2-1; D may be TRBD2 (6 bases). V gave up 8 bases and J gave up 9 bases, with 17 bases separating them. CDR1 ENHRY and CDR2 SYGVKD come from the germline V gene. CDR3 length: 13 residues. CDR3 amino acids: CAILKASESEQFF. In nucleotides, the CDR3 is TGTGCCATCTTGAAGGCTAGCGAGAGTGAGCAGTTCTTC.

This clonotype was found a few times. This chain's CDR3 is CASSLGQFYSNQPQHF. In DNA, the CDR3 is TGTGCCAGCAGTTTGGGACAGTTCTATAGCAATCAGCCCCAGCATTTT. The J gene is TRBJ1-5, the V gene TRBV28; TRBD1 aligns across 7 bases. Germline values: CDR1 MDHEN, CDR2 SYDVKM. J gave up 0 bases and V 3 bases, and 5 bases lay outside the gene matches. The CDR3 spans 16 residues.

This clonotype was found a few times. The chain employs TRBV5-6 and TRBJ2-1; perhaps TRBD2 as D (5 bases). The CDR3 runs 15 residues. Germline CDR1 and CDR2: SGHDT and YYEEEE. Trimming removed 2 bases from V and 0 bases from J, with 9 bases in between. CDR3 coding DNA: TGTGCCAGCAGCTTAATAGGGAGCTCCTACAATGAGCAGTTCTTC. Protein product: CASSLIGSSYNEQFF.

In its sample, this clonotype was seen a few times. J is TRBJ2-3 and V is TRBV20-1; maybe TRBD1 (6 bases). The CDR3 loop spans 14 amino acids. Trimming cost V 0 bases and J 5 bases, with 12 bases left between them. The germline CDR1 and CDR2 sequences are DFQATT and SNEGSKA (reference sequence). DNA for the CDR3: TGCAGTGCTAGAGAGGACGAGACAGGAGATACGCAGTATTTT. Translating gives CSAREDETGDTQYF.

This clonotype was detected a few times. This rearrangement joins TRBV9 to TRBJ2-7; D gene ambiguous. V shed 4 bases and J shed 2 bases, with 19 bases lying between them. From germline, CDR1 is SGDLS and CDR2 YYNGEE. This CDR3 has 16 residues. The CDR3 nucleotides read TGTGCCAGCAGCCCATCATTAACAGCCTCAGCCTACGAGCAGTACTTC. Translated: CASSPSLTASAYEQYF.

This clonotype was seen many times. The V and J genes are TRBV10-3 and TRBJ1-1; 7 bases align to TRBD1. Germline CDR1 ENHRY, CDR2 SYGVKD. CDR3 size: 13 residues. Trimming cost V 0 bases and J 7 bases; bases outside gene matches: 2. The CDR3 region has the DNA TGTGCCATCAGTGAGTCTAGACAGGGTGAAGCTTTCTTT. This codes for CAISESRQGEAFF.

For this clonotype: A much larger clone lies one base from this, so it may be a read error. The rearrangement joins TRBV10-3 to TRBJ1-1; D might be TRBD1 (6 bases). Trimming removed 6 bases from V and 4 bases from J, with 15 bases in between. Looked up from germline, CDR1 is ENHRY and CDR2 is SYGVKD. The CDR3 consists of 14 residues. The chain's CDR3 is CAIREGQRGTEAFF. The CDR3 nucleotides read TGTGCCATCAGAGAGGGACAACGGGGCACTGAAGCTTTCTTT.

This clonotype has a handful of counts. CDR3 region: CASSLVWTEDTEAFF. The CDR3 DNA reads as TGCGCCAGCAGCTTGGTGTGGACAGAAGACACTGAAGCTTTCTTT. The chain joins TRBV5-1 to TRBJ1-1, with D maybe TRBD1 (6 bases). The V end lost 0 bases, the J end lost 3 bases, and 12 bases lay between the germline ends. From germline, CDR1 is SGHRS and CDR2 YFSETQ. CDR3 length: 15 amino acids.

The chain couples TRBV19 to TRBJ2-2; D remains ambiguous. The CDR3 runs to 15 residues. The germline CDR1 and CDR2 sequences are LNHDA and SQIVND (reference sequence). V lost 1 base to trimming and J lost 1 base, with 7 bases between them. Here the CDR3 DNA reads TGTGCCAGTAGTATAGTAGGGATGAACACCGGGGAGCTGTTTTTT. Residues: CASSIVGMNTGELFF. The full variable domain, in which reference TRBV19 and TRBJ2-2 provide the parts outside the CDR3, is DGGITQSPKYLFRKEGQNVTLSCEQNLNHDAMYWYRQDPGQGLRLIYYSQIVNDFQKGDIAEGYSVSREKKESFPLTVTSAQKNPTAFYLCASSIVGMNTGELFFGEGSRLTVL.

This clonotype was counted a few times. The V call is TRBV28, the J call TRBJ1-4; D is ambiguous. CDR3 size: 15 residues. CDR1 and CDR2 (germline): MDHEN, SYDVKM. Trimming took 3 bases from V and 3 from J, leaving 11 bases between them. The CDR3 spells CASSFISSSNEKLFF. The CDR3 DNA follows: TGTGCCAGCAGTTTCATCAGTAGTTCTAATGAAAAACTGTTTTTT. Based on the CDR3 plus reference TRBV28 and TRBJ1-4, the full variable domain is DVKVTQSSRYLVKRTGEKVFLECVQDMDHENMFWYRQDPGLGLRLIYFSYDVKMKEKGDIPEGYSVSREKKERFSLILESASTNQTSMYLCASSFISSSNEKLFFGSGTQLSVL.

The gene calls are TRBV4-1 and TRBJ2-5, with unresolved D. The CDR3 has 13 residues. The V end lost 2 bases, the J end lost 5 bases, and 9 bases lay between the germline ends. CDR1 is MGHRA and CDR2 is YSYEKL in the germline V gene. CDR3 amino acids: CASSQFPGETQYF. The CDR3 region has the DNA TGCGCCAGCAGCCAATTTCCTGGGGAGACCCAGTACTTC.

This clonotype occurred a few times. The chain couples TRBV24-1 to TRBJ2-2; no reliable D call. CDR3 length equals 14 residues. The ends were cut back, 5 bases at V and 4 bases at J, with 10 bases in the middle. Germline V lookup: CDR1 KGHDR, CDR2 SFDVKD. The CDR3 nucleotides read TGTGCCACCAGTGCCCCTTGGACCACCGGGGAGCTGTTTTTT. It is translated as CATSAPWTTGELFF.

In this sample, this clonotype turned up a few times. Sequence at one end of the junction differs from germline and may be a read error. V and J are TRBV6-2 or TRBV6-3 and TRBJ1-5, with unresolved D. The germline V gene has CDR1 MNHEY and CDR2 SVGEGT. The length of the CDR3 is 13 residues. The CDR3 sequence is CARSPPASQPQHF. CDR3 DNA sequence: TGTGCCCGCAGTCCTCCCGCGAGTCAGCCCCAGCATTTT.

This clonotype came up a few times. The chain is built from TRBV4-1 and TRBJ1-5; D might be TRBD1 (5 bases). The CDR3 has 16 amino acids. The germline V and J ends were trimmed by 0 bases and 6 bases, with 15 bases remaining between them. Germline CDR1 MGHRA, CDR2 YSYEKL. CDR3 nucleotides: TGCGCCAGCAGCCAAGATCTTTCCAAAAGGGGTCAGCCCCAGCATTTT. This encodes CASSQDLSKRGQPQHF.

The gene calls are TRBV20-1 and TRBJ2-7; 10 bases line up with TRBD2. Germline lookup yields CDR1 DFQATT and CDR2 SNEGSKA (reference sequence). J lost 5 bases, V lost 6 bases, and 7 bases had no gene match. The CDR3 consists of 13 residues. The CDR3 protein is CSALSGGAHEQYF. CDR3 sequence (DNA): TGCAGTGCATTGAGCGGGGGGGCCCACGAGCAGTACTTC.

The chain couples TRBV5-1 to TRBJ2-2; D is ambiguous. The CDR3 is made up of 16 amino acids. V was clipped by 0 bases and J by 0 bases, with 9 bases between them. Germline V gene lookup returns CDR1 SGHRS and CDR2 YFSETQ. The CDR3 reads CASSLEGWTNTGELFF. For the CDR3, the DNA is TGCGCCAGCAGCTTGGAAGGCTGGACGAACACCGGGGAGCTGTTTTTT.

This clonotype occurred a few times. The V gene is TRBV11-3, the J gene TRBJ2-1; D tentatively reads TRBD1 or TRBD2 (5 bases each). Trimming shortened V by 2 bases and J by 9 bases, and 11 bases separated the two germline ends. This CDR3 has 13 amino acids. CDR1 and CDR2 (germline): SGHNT, YENEEA. The DNA for the CDR3 is TGTGCCAGCAGCTTACAGGGTGGGAGTGAGCAGTTCTTC. Translation: CASSLQGGSEQFF.

This rearrangement joins TRBV4-2 to TRBJ2-7; 7 nucleotides agree with TRBD2. The germline gives CDR1 LGHNA, CDR2 YNFKEQ. Losses at the gene ends were 5 bases for V and 0 bases for J; bases not matched to a gene: 10. The CDR3 length is 16 residues. The CDR3 DNA is TGTGCCAGCAGCGGAGGACCGGGACTAAACTCCTACGAGCAGTACTTC. This translates into CASSGGPGLNSYEQYF.

This rearrangement joins TRBV20-1 to TRBJ2-1; the match to TRBD1 covers 7 bases. V trimming: 1 base; J trimming: 8 bases; junction bases outside the gene matches: 8. This CDR3 region has 14 residues. Germline values: CDR1 DFQATT, CDR2 SNEGSKA (reference sequence). The CDR3, as DNA: TGCAGTGCTAGAGCGCCGACAGGGACCGATGAGCAGTTCTTC. Translation: CSARAPTGTDEQFF.

This clonotype was recorded a few times. V gene TRBV6-2 or TRBV6-3 combines with J gene TRBJ2-2, with no clear D. This CDR3 is built from 15 residues. CDR1 is MNHEY and CDR2 is SVGEGT in the germline V gene. The germline V and J ends were trimmed by 6 bases and 3 bases, with 14 bases remaining between them. In DNA, the CDR3 is TGTGCCAGCAGCAAAGCTGGGATGGACACCGGGGAGCTGTTTTTT. Protein: CASSKAGMDTGELFF.

With respect to this clonotype: The junction departs from the called germline gene at one end, perhaps through a read error. The chain employs TRBV7-6 and TRBJ2-3; D may correspond to TRBD1 or TRBD2 (6 bases each). Germline assignment: CDR1 SGHVS and CDR2 FNYEAQ. The CDR3 is 14 residues long. The chain's CDR3 is CASRLGGGPDTQYF. CDR3 DNA sequence: TGTGCCAGCAGATTAGGAGGGGGACCAGATACGCAGTATTTT.

This clonotype was observed many times. This chain connects TRBV7-2 to TRBJ1-4; TRBD1 matches at 11 bases. Germline lookup yields CDR1 SGHTA and CDR2 FQGNSA. There are 15 residues in the CDR3. Losses at the gene ends were 5 bases for V and 7 bases for J; bases not matched to a gene: 6. The CDR3 DNA sequence: TGTGCCAGCAGCGTCGTAGGGACAGGGGGTGAAAAACTGTTTTTT. Translation: CASSVVGTGGEKLFF.

The J gene is TRBJ1-5, the V gene TRBV6-6, with D perhaps TRBD1 (5 bases). Trimming left V 2 bases short and J 1 base short, with 9 bases between. This CDR3 has 15 residues. CDR1 is MNHNY, CDR2 SVGAGI, per germline (reference sequence). In DNA form, the CDR3 reads TGTGCCAGCAGTTACAGGGGAGGGAGCAATCAGCCCCAGCATTTT. Protein: CASSYRGGSNQPQHF.

This clonotype showed up just a few times. The gene calls are TRBV7-8 and TRBJ1-2, with TRBD1 matching 10 bases. Germline loops: CDR1 SGHVS, CDR2 FQNEAQ. The CDR3 loop spans 17 amino acids. Trimming removed 5 bases from V and 3 bases from J; junction bases left unmatched: 12. The DNA for the CDR3 is TGTGCCAGCAGCCAACACTCCGGGACAGGGGAAGACTATGGCTACACCTTC. This sequence encodes CASSQHSGTGEDYGYTF.

This clonotype was found a few times. CDR3 amino acids: CASIADTEETQYF. DNA of the CDR3: TGTGCCAGCATCGCGGACACCGAAGAGACCCAGTACTTC. The rearrangement joins TRBV28 to TRBJ2-5, with TRBD1 as a possible D gene (5 bases). CDR1 is MDHEN, CDR2 SYDVKM, per germline. Between the trimmed V and J ends, which lost 7 bases and 3 bases, there was a span of 12 bases. The CDR3 is 13 residues long. The variable domain in full, with the rest retrieved from reference TRBV28 and TRBJ2-5, is DVKVTQSSRYLVKRTGEKVFLECVQDMDHENMFWYRQDPGLGLRLIYFSYDVKMKEKGDIPEGYSVSREKKERFSLILESASTNQTSMYLCASIADTEETQYFGPGTRLLVL.